This TCR beta chain was captured by sequencing in a study of blood T cell repertoires in COVID-19. Whole-study context: The cDNA or gDNA used as material had been derived from T cells, B-cell-depleted T cells, or PBMCs.

TCRdb's copy holds only in-frame clones and misses some; the assay was immunoSEQ multiplex PCR. This sample has approximately 55,000 clones, with just over 90% found just once. Germline CDR1 SEHNR, CDR2 FQNEAQ (reference sequence). This CDR3 comprises 13 residues. V was trimmed by 1 base and J by 10 bases, leaving 8 bases between them. The source of this sequence is a middle-aged man with acute or convalescent COVID-19. The rearrangement uses TRBV7-9 and TRBJ1-6, with D possibly being TRBD1 (6 bases). The sequenced sample consisted of peripheral blood. In DNA, the CDR3 is TGTGCCAGCAGCTTAGAGGGGGAATCACCCCTCCACTTT. It yields the protein CASSLEGESPLHF.